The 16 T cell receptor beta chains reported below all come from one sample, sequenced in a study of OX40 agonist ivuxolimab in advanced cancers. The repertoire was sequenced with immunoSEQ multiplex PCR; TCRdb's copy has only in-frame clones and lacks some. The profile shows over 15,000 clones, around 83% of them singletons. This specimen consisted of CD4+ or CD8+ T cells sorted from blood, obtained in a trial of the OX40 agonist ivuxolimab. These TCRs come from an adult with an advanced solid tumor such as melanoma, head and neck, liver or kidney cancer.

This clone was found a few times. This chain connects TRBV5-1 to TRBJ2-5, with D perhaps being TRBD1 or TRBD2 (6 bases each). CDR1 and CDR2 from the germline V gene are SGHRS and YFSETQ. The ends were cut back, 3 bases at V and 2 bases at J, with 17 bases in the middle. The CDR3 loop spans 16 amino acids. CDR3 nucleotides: TGCGCCAGCAGCTCGATAGGGGGGCGGCCTCAAGAGACCCAGTACTTC. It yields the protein CASSSIGGRPQETQYF.

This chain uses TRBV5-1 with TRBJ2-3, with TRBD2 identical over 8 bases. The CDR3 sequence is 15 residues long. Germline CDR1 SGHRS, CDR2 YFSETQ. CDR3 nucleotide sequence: TGCTCGAGCAGGCGGGGTAGCGGGGACACAGATACGCAGTATTTT. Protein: CSSRRGSGDTDTQYF.

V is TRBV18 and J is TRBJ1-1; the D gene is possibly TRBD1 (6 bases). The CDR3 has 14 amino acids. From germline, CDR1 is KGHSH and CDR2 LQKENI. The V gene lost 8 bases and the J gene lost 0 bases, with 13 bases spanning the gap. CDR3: CASTDRQMNTEAFF. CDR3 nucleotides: TGTGCCAGCACGGACAGACAGATGAACACTGAAGCTTTCTTT.

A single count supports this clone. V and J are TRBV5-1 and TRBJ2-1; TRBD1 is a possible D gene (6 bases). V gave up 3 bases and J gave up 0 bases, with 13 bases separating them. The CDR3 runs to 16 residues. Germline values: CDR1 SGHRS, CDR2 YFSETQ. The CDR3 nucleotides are TGCGCCAGCAGCTCCACAGGGTCTCTCTCCTACAATGAGCAGTTCTTC. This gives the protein CASSSTGSLSYNEQFF. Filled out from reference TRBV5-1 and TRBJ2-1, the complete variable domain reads KAGVTQTPRYLIKTRGQQVTLSCSPISGHRSVSWYQQTPGQGLQFLFEYFSETQRNKGNFPGRFSGRQFSNSRSEMNVSTLELGDSALYLCASSSTGSLSYNEQFFGPGTRLTVL.

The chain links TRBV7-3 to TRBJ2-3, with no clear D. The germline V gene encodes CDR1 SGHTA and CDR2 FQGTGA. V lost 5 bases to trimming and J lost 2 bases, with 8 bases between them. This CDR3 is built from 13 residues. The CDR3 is CASSATYTDTQYF. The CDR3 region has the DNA TGTGCCAGCAGCGCGACTTACACAGATACGCAGTATTTT.

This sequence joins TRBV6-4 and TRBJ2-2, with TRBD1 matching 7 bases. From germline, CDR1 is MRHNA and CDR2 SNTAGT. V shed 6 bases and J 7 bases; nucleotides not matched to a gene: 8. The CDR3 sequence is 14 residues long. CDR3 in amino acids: CASRVTGVGGELFF. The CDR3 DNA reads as TGTGCCAGCAGAGTCACAGGGGTCGGCGGGGAGCTGTTTTTT.

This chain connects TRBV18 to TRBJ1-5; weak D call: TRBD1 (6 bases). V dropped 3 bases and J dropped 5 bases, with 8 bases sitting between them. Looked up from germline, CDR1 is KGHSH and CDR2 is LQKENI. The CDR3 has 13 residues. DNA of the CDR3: TGTGCCAGCTCACCTAGGGGGGATCAGCCCCAGCATTTT. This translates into CASSPRGDQPQHF.

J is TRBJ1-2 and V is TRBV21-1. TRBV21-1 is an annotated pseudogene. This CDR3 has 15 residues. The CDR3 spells CASSPSRPGLGGYTF. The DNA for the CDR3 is TGTGCCAGCAGCCCTTCTAGGCCAGGTCTCGGTGGCTACACCTTC.

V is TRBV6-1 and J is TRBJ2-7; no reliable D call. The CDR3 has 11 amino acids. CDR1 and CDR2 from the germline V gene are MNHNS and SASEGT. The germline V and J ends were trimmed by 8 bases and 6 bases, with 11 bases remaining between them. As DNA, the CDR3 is TGTGCCAGCTATGGCCTCCTCGAGCAGTACTTC. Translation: CASYGLLEQYF.

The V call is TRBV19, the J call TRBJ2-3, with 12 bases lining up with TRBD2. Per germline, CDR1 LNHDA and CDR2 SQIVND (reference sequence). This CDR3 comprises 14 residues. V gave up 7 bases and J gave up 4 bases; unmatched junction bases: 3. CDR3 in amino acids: CASTTSGRADTQYF. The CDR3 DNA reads TGTGCCAGTACGACTAGCGGGAGAGCAGATACGCAGTATTTT. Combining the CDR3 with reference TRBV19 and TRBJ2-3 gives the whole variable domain DGGITQSPKYLFRKEGQNVTLSCEQNLNHDAMYWYRQDPGQGLRLIYYSQIVNDFQKGDIAEGYSVSREKKESFPLTVTSAQKNPTAFYLCASTTSGRADTQYFGPGTRLTVL.

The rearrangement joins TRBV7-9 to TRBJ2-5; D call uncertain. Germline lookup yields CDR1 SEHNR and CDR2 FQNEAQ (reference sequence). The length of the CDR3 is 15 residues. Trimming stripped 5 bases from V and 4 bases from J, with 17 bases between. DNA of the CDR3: TGTGCCAGCAGCCCAACGAGTGGGATCCGAGAGACCCAGTACTTC. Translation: CASSPTSGIRETQYF.

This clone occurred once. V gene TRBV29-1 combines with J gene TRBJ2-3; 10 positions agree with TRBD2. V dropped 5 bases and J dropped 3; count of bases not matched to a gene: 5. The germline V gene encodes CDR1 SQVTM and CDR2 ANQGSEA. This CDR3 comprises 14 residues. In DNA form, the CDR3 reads TGCAGCGTTTGGGCGGGACTAGCGACAGATACGCAGTATTTT. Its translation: CSVWAGLATDTQYF.

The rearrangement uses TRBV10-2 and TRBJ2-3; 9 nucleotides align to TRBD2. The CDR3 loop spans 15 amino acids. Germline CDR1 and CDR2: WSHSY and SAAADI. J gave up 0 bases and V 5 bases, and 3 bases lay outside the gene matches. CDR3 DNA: TGCGCCAGCAGTCTAGCGGGGATTAGCACAGATACGCAGTATTTT. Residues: CASSLAGISTDTQYF.

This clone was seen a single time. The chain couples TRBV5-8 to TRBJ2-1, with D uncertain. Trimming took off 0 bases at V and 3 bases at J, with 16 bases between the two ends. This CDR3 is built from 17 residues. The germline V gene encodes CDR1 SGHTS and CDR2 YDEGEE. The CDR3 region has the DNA TGTGCCAGCAGCTTGGGGGTAGCTTTCAGTCGCTACAATGAGCAGTTCTTC. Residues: CASSLGVAFSRYNEQFF.

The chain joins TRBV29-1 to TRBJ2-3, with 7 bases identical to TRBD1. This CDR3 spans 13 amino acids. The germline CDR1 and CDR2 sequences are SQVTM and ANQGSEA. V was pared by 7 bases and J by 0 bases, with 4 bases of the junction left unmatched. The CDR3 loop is CSARQGSTDTQYF. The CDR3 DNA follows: TGCAGCGCGAGACAGGGAAGCACAGATACGCAGTATTTT.

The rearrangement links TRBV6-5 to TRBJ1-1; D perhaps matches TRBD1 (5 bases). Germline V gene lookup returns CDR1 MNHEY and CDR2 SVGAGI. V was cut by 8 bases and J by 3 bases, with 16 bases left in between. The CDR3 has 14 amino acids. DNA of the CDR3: TGTGCCAGCGGGGCCCTGGGAGGGTACACTGAAGCTTTCTTT. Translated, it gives CASGALGGYTEAFF.